Shown below are 24 T cell receptor beta chains from a single sample sequenced in a study of blood T cell repertoires in COVID-19. Assay used: immunoSEQ multiplex PCR; TCRdb lists only in-frame clones, some missing. The sample contains about 440,000 clones, around nine tenths of which appear only once. Sequencing was done on a sample of peripheral blood. These receptors were collected from a woman in her 30s with acute or convalescent COVID-19.

The V gene is TRBV5-4, the J gene TRBJ2-1; TRBD1 agrees at 9 bases. CDR1 is SGHNT and CDR2 is YYREEE in the germline V gene (reference sequence). The CDR3 extends over 16 amino acids. V lost 4 bases, J lost 6 bases, and 11 bases stayed unmatched. The CDR3 region is CASSTGQGKPRNEQFF. CDR3 DNA: TGTGCCAGCAGCACGGGACAGGGAAAACCCCGCAATGAGCAGTTCTTC.

V gene TRBV5-1 combines with J gene TRBJ2-3; unclear D gene. Germline V gene sequence: CDR1 SGHRS, CDR2 YFSETQ. The V gene lost 2 bases and the J gene lost 0 bases, with 7 bases spanning the gap. The CDR3 contains 14 residues. The CDR3 sequence is CASSLLTSTDTQYF. The CDR3 region has the DNA TGCGCCAGCAGCTTACTGACTAGCACAGATACGCAGTATTTT.

This clone was seen once. The genes are TRBV5-4 and TRBJ2-3, with TRBD2 as a possible D gene (5 bases). The CDR3 runs to 16 residues. Germline V lookup: CDR1 SGHNT, CDR2 YYREEE (reference sequence). With 1 base removed from V and 4 bases from J, the gap between germline ends came to 16 bases. Here the CDR3 DNA reads TGTGCCAGCAGCTTGATGTCGGACTTTAGACCAGATACGCAGTATTTT. Translation: CASSLMSDFRPDTQYF.

The V gene is TRBV5-6, the J gene TRBJ2-1; 8 bases fit TRBD2. Germline assignment: CDR1 SGHDT and CDR2 YYEEEE. The CDR3 loop spans 15 amino acids. V lost 4 bases to trimming and J lost 0 bases; unmatched junction nucleotides: 3. The chain's CDR3 is CASSDGTSSYNEQFF. CDR3 nucleotides: TGTGCCAGCAGCGACGGGACTAGCTCCTACAATGAGCAGTTCTTC.

There are many counts of this clone. The V and J genes are TRBV28 and TRBJ2-1; perhaps TRBD2 as D (6 bases). The CDR3 sequence is 15 residues long. Germline CDR1 is MDHEN and CDR2 is SYDVKM. V was shortened by 3 bases and J by 8 bases, with 17 bases between the two germline ends. The CDR3 protein is CASSLEGTGYDEQFF. The CDR3 DNA follows: TGTGCCAGCAGTTTGGAGGGGACCGGTTACGATGAGCAGTTCTTC.

This rearrangement joins TRBV6-5 to TRBJ2-3; 8 bases align to TRBD1. V lost 7 bases, J lost 4 bases, and 10 bases stayed unmatched. Germline lookup yields CDR1 MNHEY and CDR2 SVGAGI. The CDR3 is 15 residues long. CDR3 region: CASTRGPFPSDTQYF. For the CDR3, the DNA is TGTGCCAGCACCAGGGGGCCTTTTCCCTCAGATACGCAGTATTTT.

The DNA of the CDR3 is TGTGCCAGCAGCAGAACAGCGGGGGACCCCGGGGAGACCCAGTACTTC. This gives the protein CASSRTAGDPGETQYF. This rearrangement joins TRBV4-2 to TRBJ2-5; 8 bases are a match to TRBD2. CDR1 is LGHNA and CDR2 is YNFKEQ in the germline V gene. This CDR3 has 16 residues. Losses at the gene ends were 5 bases for V and 5 bases for J; bases not matched to a gene: 13.

The chain is built from TRBV19 and TRBJ1-3; D might be TRBD1 (5 bases). Germline CDR1 is LNHDA and CDR2 is SQIVND (reference sequence). V was clipped by 8 bases and J by 0 bases, with 20 bases between them. The CDR3 spans 17 residues. CDR3 sequence (DNA): TGTGCCAGTCCGGCATATCTACTACAGGTCTCTGGAAACACCATATATTTT. The encoded protein is CASPAYLLQVSGNTIYF. Combining the CDR3 with reference TRBV19 and TRBJ1-3 gives the whole variable domain DGGITQSPKYLFRKEGQNVTLSCEQNLNHDAMYWYRQDPGQGLRLIYYSQIVNDFQKGDIAEGYSVSREKKESFPLTVTSAQKNPTAFYLCASPAYLLQVSGNTIYFGEGSWLTVV.

The gene calls are TRBV3-1 (or the pseudogene TRBV3-2) and TRBJ1-3; 7 bases map to TRBD1. The CDR3 is made up of 15 amino acids. The V gene end was trimmed by 3 bases and the J gene end by 0 bases; junction bases not matched to a gene: 2. Germline lookup yields CDR1 LGHDT and CDR2 YNNKEL (reference sequence). CDR3 residues: CASSQGQNSGNTIYF. Written as DNA, the CDR3 is TGTGCCAGCAGCCAGGGACAGAACTCTGGAAACACCATATATTTT.

The V gene is TRBV6-5, the J gene TRBJ1-6; D gene ambiguous. Between the trimmed V and J ends, which lost 6 bases and 7 bases, there was a span of 13 bases. The CDR3 loop spans 14 amino acids. CDR1 and CDR2 from the germline V gene are MNHEY and SVGAGI. The CDR3 sequence is CASRFPTRNSPLHF. Written as DNA, the CDR3 is TGTGCCAGCAGGTTCCCAACGCGGAATTCACCCCTCCACTTT.

The V call is TRBV7-7, the J call TRBJ2-3; TRBD2 matches 8 bases. V lost 1 base, J lost 2 bases, and 5 bases stayed unmatched. The CDR3 sequence is 16 residues long. In germline, CDR1 is SSHAT, CDR2 FNYEAQ (reference sequence). CDR3 protein: CASSLGVAGFTDTQYF. The CDR3 region has the DNA TGTGCCAGCAGCTTAGGAGTAGCGGGGTTCACAGATACGCAGTATTTT. The full variable domain, rest sourced from reference TRBV7-7 and TRBJ2-3, is GAGVSQSPRYKVTKRGQDVTLRCDPISSHATLYWYQQALGQGPEFLTYFNYEAQPDKSGLPSDRFSAERPEGSISTLTIQRTEQRDSAMYRCASSLGVAGFTDTQYFGPGTRLTVL.

Concerning this clone: At one of its ends the junction is not consistent with the germline gene, which may arise from a read error. The chain uses TRBV5-5 and TRBJ1-5, with a weak D call TRBD1 (5 bases). Germline V gene sequence: CDR1 SGHKS, CDR2 YYEKEE (reference sequence). This CDR3 spans 14 amino acids. The CDR3 here is CARSADRGGEPQHF. As DNA, the CDR3 is TGTGCCCGCAGCGCGGACCGGGGGGGGGAGCCCCAGCATTTT.

The chain links TRBV10-1 to TRBJ2-2; 9 nucleotides agree with TRBD1. This CDR3 spans 18 amino acids. Unmatched junction bases numbered 12, after V lost 2 bases and J lost 5 bases. The germline gives CDR1 WNHNN, CDR2 SYGVQD (reference sequence). This CDR3 reads CASSERAGQGPRTGELFF. The DNA of the CDR3 is TGCGCCAGCAGTGAGCGGGCGGGACAGGGTCCGAGGACCGGGGAGCTGTTTTTT.

The chain employs TRBV4-1 and TRBJ1-1; TRBD1 is a possible D gene (5 bases). CDR1 MGHRA and CDR2 YSYEKL come from the germline V gene. Trimming removed 3 bases from V and 10 bases from J, with 21 bases in between. The CDR3 consists of 15 residues. CDR3 DNA: TGCGCCAGCAGCCAGGGAACCGGGACTAGTGTTAGAGCTTTCTTT. Translated, it gives CASSQGTGTSVRAFF.

The V and J genes are TRBV6-5 and TRBJ2-5, with D perhaps TRBD1 (6 bases). Germline CDR1 MNHEY, CDR2 SVGAGI. The CDR3 consists of 14 residues. The ends were cut back, 2 bases at V and 1 base at J, with 8 bases in the middle. In nucleotides, the CDR3 is TGTGCCAGCAGTTACGGGACATTCCAAGAGACCCAGTACTTC. Amino acid sequence: CASSYGTFQETQYF.

The V and J genes are TRBV7-9 and TRBJ2-5; 10 bases fit TRBD2. The V and J ends lost 5 bases and 5 bases, in that order; junction bases with no gene match: 5. This CDR3 is 14 amino acids long. CDR1 SEHNR and CDR2 FQNEAQ come from the germline V gene (reference sequence). CDR3 residues: CASSPTTSGETQYF. DNA of the CDR3: TGTGCCAGCAGCCCAACGACTAGCGGGGAGACCCAGTACTTC.

The chain has TRBV5-1 and TRBJ2-1, with TRBD1 as a possible D gene (6 bases). This CDR3 is built from 17 residues. Germline V gives CDR1 SGHRS, CDR2 YFSETQ. V gave up 8 bases and J gave up 4 bases, with 25 bases separating them. For the CDR3, the DNA is TGCGCCAGAGAGACAGGTTGGTACTCAGCATCGTACAATGAGCAGTTCTTC. The encoded protein is CARETGWYSASYNEQFF.

Here the CDR3 reads CASTGGRYTEAFF. The CDR3 DNA reads as TGTGCCAGCACCGGGGGGAGATACACTGAAGCTTTCTTT. V and J are TRBV12-3 or TRBV12-4 and TRBJ1-1; the D gene is possibly TRBD1 (5 bases). The V gene lost 7 bases and the J gene lost 3 bases, with 12 bases spanning the gap. There are 13 residues in the CDR3.

V usage is TRBV6-5 and J usage is TRBJ2-5; 12 nucleotides agree with TRBD2. Trimming removed 11 bases from V and 5 bases from J; junction bases left unmatched: 9. This CDR3 has 14 residues. CDR1 is MNHEY and CDR2 is SVGAGI in the germline V gene. The CDR3: CAGSTSGGRETQYF. The CDR3, as DNA: TGTGCCGGCTCGACTAGCGGGGGCCGCGAGACCCAGTACTTC.

The rearrangement links TRBV4-1 to TRBJ1-3; 9 nucleotides match TRBD1. The V gene's germline CDR1 is MGHRA and CDR2 YSYEKL. The CDR3 is made up of 16 amino acids. J was trimmed by 4 bases and V by 3 bases; bases with no gene match: 7. The CDR3 loop reads CASSHAQGAGGNTIYF. The CDR3 region has the DNA TGCGCCAGCAGCCATGCACAGGGGGCAGGGGGAAACACCATATATTTT.

The genes are TRBV11-1 and TRBJ1-1; the match to TRBD1 covers 7 bases. Germline CDR1 SGHAT, CDR2 FQDESV (reference sequence). The CDR3 is made up of 16 amino acids. The junction had 10 bases not matched to a gene; V was cut back by 5 bases and J by 1 base. The CDR3 protein is CASSNSPGQTNTEAFF. Here the CDR3 DNA reads TGTGCCAGCAGCAACTCCCCGGGACAGACGAACACTGAAGCTTTCTTT.

The V gene is TRBV6-5, the J gene TRBJ1-5; the D gene is possibly TRBD1 (6 bases). The germline gives CDR1 MNHEY, CDR2 SVGAGI. V was pared by 4 bases and J by 0 bases, with 13 bases between. This CDR3 contains 16 residues. CDR3 in amino acids: CASSSRTVNSNQPQHF. The CDR3 DNA sequence: TGTGCCAGCAGTTCCCGGACAGTAAATAGCAATCAGCCCCAGCATTTT.

The chain carries TRBV2 and TRBJ1-5; D not certain. V shed 3 bases and J shed 0 bases, with 9 bases lying between them. Germline CDR1 reads SNHLY; CDR2 reads FYNNEI. The CDR3 contains 15 residues. The CDR3 loop is CASSDVQYSNQPQHF. The DNA for the CDR3 is TGTGCCAGCAGTGATGTCCAGTATAGCAATCAGCCCCAGCATTTT.

The V gene is TRBV2, the J gene TRBJ2-2, with a weak D call TRBD2 (5 bases). The CDR3 covers 16 residues. V lost 6 bases and J lost 2, with 16 bases in between. Germline assignment: CDR1 SNHLY and CDR2 FYNNEI. This chain's CDR3 is CASSLLSALNTGELFF. CDR3 coding DNA: TGTGCCAGCAGCCTACTTAGCGCGTTAAACACCGGGGAGCTGTTTTTT. The whole variable domain, filled in from reference TRBV2 and TRBJ2-2, reads EPEVTQTPSHQVTQMGQEVILRCVPISNHLYFYWYRQILGQKVEFLVSFYNNEISEKSEIFDDQFSVERPDGSNFTLKIRSTKLEDSAMYFCASSLLSALNTGELFFGEGSRLTVL.